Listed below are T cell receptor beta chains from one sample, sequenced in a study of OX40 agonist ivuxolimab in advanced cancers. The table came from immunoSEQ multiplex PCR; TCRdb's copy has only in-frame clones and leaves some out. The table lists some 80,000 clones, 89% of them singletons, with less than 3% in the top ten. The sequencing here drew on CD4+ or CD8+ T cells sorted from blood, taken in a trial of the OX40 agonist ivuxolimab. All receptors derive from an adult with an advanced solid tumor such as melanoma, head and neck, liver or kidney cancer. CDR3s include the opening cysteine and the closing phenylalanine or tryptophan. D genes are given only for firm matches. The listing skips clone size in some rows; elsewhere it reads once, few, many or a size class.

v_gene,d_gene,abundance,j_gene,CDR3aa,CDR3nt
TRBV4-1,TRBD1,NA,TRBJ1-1,CASSQGTPRGRETEAFF,TGCGCCAGCAGCCAAGGCACCCCCAGGGGGCGCGAGACTGAAGCTTTCTTT
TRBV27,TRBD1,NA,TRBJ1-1,CASRTGQGAFMNTEAFF,TGTGCCAGCAGGACAGGACAGGGAGCTTTCATGAACACTGAAGCTTTCTTT
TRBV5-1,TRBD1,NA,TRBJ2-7,CASSPGTGIYEQYF,TGCGCCAGCAGCCCCGGGACAGGGATCTACGAGCAGTACTTC
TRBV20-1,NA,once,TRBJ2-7,CSYQDYYEQYF,TGCAGTTACCAGGACTACTACGAGCAGTACTTC
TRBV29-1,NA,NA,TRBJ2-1,CSVQPGLSSYNEQFF,TGCAGCGTACAACCGGGTCTGAGCTCCTACAATGAGCAGTTCTTC
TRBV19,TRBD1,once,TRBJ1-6,CASSTRDRVRNSPLHF,TGTGCCAGTAGTACGCGGGACAGGGTGCGAAATTCACCCCTCCACTTT
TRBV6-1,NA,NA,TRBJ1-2,CASKTPGGINYGYTF,TGTGCCAGCAAGACCCCGGGAGGAATTAACTATGGCTACACCTTC
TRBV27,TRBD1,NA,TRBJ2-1,CASSLFSTGAPNNEQFF,TGTGCCAGCAGTTTATTTTCGACAGGGGCGCCCAACAATGAGCAGTTCTTC
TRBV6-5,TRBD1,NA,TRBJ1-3,CASREQGARNTIYF,TGTGCCAGCAGAGAACAGGGGGCAAGGAACACCATATATTTT
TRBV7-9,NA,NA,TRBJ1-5,CASSFGPSNQPQHF,TGTGCCAGCAGTTTTGGGCCCAGCAATCAGCCCCAGCATTTT
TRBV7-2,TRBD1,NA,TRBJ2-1,CASSATGTYNEQFF,TGTGCCAGCAGCGCGACAGGGACCTACAATGAGCAGTTCTTC
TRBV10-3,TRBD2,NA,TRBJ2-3,CAISEWKAGVGTDTQYF,TGTGCCATCAGTGAGTGGAAAGCGGGAGTCGGCACAGATACGCAGTATTTT
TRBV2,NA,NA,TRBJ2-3,CASSAAPRATQYF,TGTGCCAGCAGTGCGGCCCCTCGGGCTACGCAGTATTTT
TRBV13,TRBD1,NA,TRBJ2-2,CASSLRDSWTGELFF,TGTGCCAGCAGCCTACGGGACAGTTGGACCGGGGAGCTGTTTTTT
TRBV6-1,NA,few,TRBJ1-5,CASSENVPAGQPQHF,TGTGCCAGCAGTGAAAATGTCCCGGCGGGGCAGCCCCAGCATTTT
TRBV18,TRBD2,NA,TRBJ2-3,CASSLGLAASTDTQYF,TGTGCCAGCTCACTCGGACTAGCAGCCAGCACAGATACGCAGTATTTT
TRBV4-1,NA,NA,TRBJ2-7,CASSRQVGPYEQYF,TGCGCCAGCAGCCGTCAGGTGGGGCCCTACGAGCAGTACTTC
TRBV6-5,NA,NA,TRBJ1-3,CASSVSTIYF,TGTGCCAGCAGTGTGAGCACCATATATTTT
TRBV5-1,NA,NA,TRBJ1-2,CASSLGPNYGYTF,TGCGCCAGCAGCTTGGGACCTAACTATGGCTACACCTTC
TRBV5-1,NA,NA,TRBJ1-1,CASSFGGDTEAFF,TGCGCCAGCAGCTTCGGGGGGGACACTGAAGCTTTCTTT
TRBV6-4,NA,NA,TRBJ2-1,CASSEGLYNEQFF,TGTGCCAGCAGTGAAGGACTTTACAATGAGCAGTTCTTC
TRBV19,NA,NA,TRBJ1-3,CASTSQQGVNTIYF,TGTGCCAGTACCTCCCAACAGGGTGTCAACACCATATATTTT
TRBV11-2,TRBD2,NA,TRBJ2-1,CASSLRRGRGAALWGEQFF,TGTGCCAGCAGCTTACGCCGGGGGCGGGGGGCCGCCCTCTGGGGTGAGCAGTTCTTC
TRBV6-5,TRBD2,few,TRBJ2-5,CASSSLSAGGETQYF,TGTGCCAGCAGTTCTCTCTCGGCGGGGGGGGAGACCCAGTACTTC
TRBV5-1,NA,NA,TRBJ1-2,CASSFDRVPSNYGYTF,TGCGCCAGCAGCTTTGACCGAGTACCATCTAACTATGGCTACACCTTC
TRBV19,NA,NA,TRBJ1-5,CASSIHWVAQQPQHF,TGTGCCAGTAGTATCCATTGGGTGGCTCAACAGCCCCAGCATTTT
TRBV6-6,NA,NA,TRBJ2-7,CASSSTARRYEQYF,TGTGCCAGCAGTTCGACCGCCCGACGCTACGAGCAGTACTTC
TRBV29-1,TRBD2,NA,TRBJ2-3,CSVVGGSSIKQYF,TGCAGCGTTGTGGGGGGGTCGAGTATCAAGCAGTATTTT
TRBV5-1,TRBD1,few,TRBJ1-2,CASSLDLTGTMGYTF,TGCGCCAGCAGCTTGGACTTGACAGGGACTATGGGCTACACCTTC
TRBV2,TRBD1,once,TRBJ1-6,CARGGTEGNSPLHF,TGTGCCAGGGGGGGGACAGAGGGTAATTCACCCCTCCACTTT
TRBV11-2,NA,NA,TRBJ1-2,CASRGRDGYTF,TGTGCCAGCAGGGGGAGGGATGGCTACACCTTC
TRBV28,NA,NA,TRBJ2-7,CASSPQTDLPREQYF,TGTGCCAGCAGTCCTCAGACTGACCTACCCCGCGAGCAGTACTTC
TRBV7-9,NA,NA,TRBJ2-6,CASSSISGANVLTF,TGTGCCAGCAGTTCTATCTCTGGGGCCAACGTCCTGACTTTC
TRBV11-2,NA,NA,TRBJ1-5,CASSLGGSGNQPQHF,TGTGCCAGCAGCTTAGGGGGAAGTGGCAATCAGCCCCAGCATTTT
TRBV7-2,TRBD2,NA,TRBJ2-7,CASSPRLAGEQYF,TGTGCCAGCAGCCCCCGACTAGCGGGAGAGCAGTACTTC
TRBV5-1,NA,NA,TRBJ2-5,CASSPGPAVGETQYF,TGCGCCAGCAGCCCGGGGCCAGCGGTGGGAGAGACCCAGTACTTC
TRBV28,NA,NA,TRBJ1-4,CASSSRARVATNEKLFF,TGTGCCAGCAGTTCTCGGGCACGGGTTGCAACTAATGAAAAACTGTTTTTT
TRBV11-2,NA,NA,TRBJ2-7,CASSLVGGHSSYEQYF,TGTGCCAGCAGCTTAGTGGGAGGACACAGCTCCTACGAGCAGTACTTC
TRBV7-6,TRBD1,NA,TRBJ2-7,CASSARQGLYEQYF,TGTGCCAGCAGCGCCCGACAGGGGTTGTACGAGCAGTACTTC
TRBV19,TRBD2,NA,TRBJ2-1,CASSVPQLAGFNEQFF,TGTGCCAGTAGTGTACCCCAACTAGCGGGCTTCAATGAGCAGTTCTTC
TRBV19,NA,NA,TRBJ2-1,CASIPTGTGDNEQFF,TGTGCCAGTATCCCGACTGGTACGGGTGACAATGAGCAGTTCTTC
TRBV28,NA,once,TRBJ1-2,CASTGGRLYGYTF,TGTGCCAGCACGGGGGGACGCCTCTATGGCTACACCTTC
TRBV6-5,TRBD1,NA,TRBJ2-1,CASSYSGQAYNEQFF,TGTGCCAGCAGTTACTCGGGACAGGCCTACAATGAGCAGTTCTTC
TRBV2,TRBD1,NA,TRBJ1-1,CASRGPQGATEAFF,TGTGCCAGCAGGGGACCTCAGGGGGCGACTGAAGCTTTCTTT
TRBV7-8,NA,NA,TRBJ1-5,CASSLGTVIRPQHF,TGTGCCAGCAGCTTAGGAACGGTTATTCGGCCCCAGCATTTT
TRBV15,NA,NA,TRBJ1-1,CATSRGPGTSWSEAFF,TGTGCCACCAGCAGAGGTCCCGGGACTTCTTGGTCTGAAGCTTTCTTT
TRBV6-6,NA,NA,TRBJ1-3,CASSPSPGNTIYF,TGTGCCAGCAGTCCCTCTCCCGGAAACACCATATATTTT
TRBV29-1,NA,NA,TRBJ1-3,CSVIFGGRSTGNTIYF,TGCAGCGTGATCTTCGGAGGTCGTTCAACTGGAAACACCATATATTTT
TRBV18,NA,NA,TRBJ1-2,CASSPTQKSNYGYTF,TGTGCCAGCTCACCAACTCAAAAATCTAACTATGGCTACACCTTC